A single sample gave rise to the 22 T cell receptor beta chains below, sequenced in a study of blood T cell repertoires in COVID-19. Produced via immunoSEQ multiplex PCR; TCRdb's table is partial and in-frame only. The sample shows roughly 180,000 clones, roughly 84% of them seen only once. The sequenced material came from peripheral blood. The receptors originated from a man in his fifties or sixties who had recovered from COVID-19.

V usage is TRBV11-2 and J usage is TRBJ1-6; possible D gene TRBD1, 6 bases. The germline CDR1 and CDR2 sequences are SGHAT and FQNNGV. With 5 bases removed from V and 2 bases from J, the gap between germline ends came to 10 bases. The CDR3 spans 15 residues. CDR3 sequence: CASSQQGPYNSPLHF. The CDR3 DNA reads TGTGCCAGCAGCCAACAGGGTCCCTATAATTCACCCCTCCACTTT.

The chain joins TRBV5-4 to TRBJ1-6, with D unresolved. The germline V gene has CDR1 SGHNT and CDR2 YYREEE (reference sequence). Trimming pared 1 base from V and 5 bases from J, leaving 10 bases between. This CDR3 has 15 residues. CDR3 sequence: CASSLYGGNNSPLHF. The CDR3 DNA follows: TGTGCCAGCAGCTTGTATGGCGGGAATAATTCACCCCTCCACTTT.

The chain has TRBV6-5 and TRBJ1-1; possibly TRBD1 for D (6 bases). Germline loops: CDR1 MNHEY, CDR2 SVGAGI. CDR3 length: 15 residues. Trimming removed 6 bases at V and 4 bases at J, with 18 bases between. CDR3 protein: CASRDLAGVGTEAFF. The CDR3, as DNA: TGTGCCAGCAGGGACTTAGCAGGGGTGGGCACTGAAGCTTTCTTT.

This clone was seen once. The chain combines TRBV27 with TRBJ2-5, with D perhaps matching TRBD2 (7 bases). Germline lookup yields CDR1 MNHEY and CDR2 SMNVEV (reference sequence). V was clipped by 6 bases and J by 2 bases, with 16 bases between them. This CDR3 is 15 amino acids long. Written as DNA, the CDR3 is TGTGCCAGCAGCCCTAGGAGGGGGGGGCAAGAGACCCAGTACTTC. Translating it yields CASSPRRGGQETQYF.

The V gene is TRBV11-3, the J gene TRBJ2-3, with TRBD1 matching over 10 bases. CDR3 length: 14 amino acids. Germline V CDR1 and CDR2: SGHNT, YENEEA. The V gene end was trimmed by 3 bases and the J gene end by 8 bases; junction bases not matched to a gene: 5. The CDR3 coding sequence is TGTGCCAGCAGCTTGAGACAGGGGGCTGTTACGCAGTATTTT. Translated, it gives CASSLRQGAVTQYF.

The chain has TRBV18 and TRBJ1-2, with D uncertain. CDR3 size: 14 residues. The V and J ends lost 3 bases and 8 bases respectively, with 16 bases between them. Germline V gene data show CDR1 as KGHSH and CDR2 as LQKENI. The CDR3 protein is CASSPRPETGGYTF. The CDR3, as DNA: TGTGCCAGCTCACCCCGCCCGGAGACTGGCGGCTACACCTTC. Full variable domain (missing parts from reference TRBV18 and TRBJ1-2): NAGVMQNPRHLVRRRGQEARLRCSPMKGHSHVYWYRQLPEEGLKFMVYLQKENIIDESGMPKERFSAEFPKEGPSILRIQQVVRGDSAAYFCASSPRPETGGYTFGSGTRLTVV.

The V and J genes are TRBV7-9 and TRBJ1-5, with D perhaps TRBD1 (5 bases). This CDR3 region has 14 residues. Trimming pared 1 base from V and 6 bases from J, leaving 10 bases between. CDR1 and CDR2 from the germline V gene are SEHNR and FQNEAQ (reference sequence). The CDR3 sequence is CASSLGQGSQPQHF. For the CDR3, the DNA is TGTGCCAGCAGCTTAGGGCAGGGAAGTCAGCCCCAGCATTTT.

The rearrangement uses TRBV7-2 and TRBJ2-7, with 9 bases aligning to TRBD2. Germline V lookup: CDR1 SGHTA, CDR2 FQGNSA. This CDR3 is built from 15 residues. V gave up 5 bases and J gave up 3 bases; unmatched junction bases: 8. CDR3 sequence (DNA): TGTGCCAGCAGCCCCCACAGCGGGGGGAACTACGAGCAGTACTTC. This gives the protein CASSPHSGGNYEQYF.

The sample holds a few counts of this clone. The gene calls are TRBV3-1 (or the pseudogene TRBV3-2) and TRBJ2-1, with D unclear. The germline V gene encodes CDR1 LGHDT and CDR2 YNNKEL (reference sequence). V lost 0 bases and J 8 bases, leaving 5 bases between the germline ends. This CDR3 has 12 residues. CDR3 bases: TGTGCCAGCAGCCAAGATTTCTATGAGCAGTTCTTC. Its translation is CASSQDFYEQFF.

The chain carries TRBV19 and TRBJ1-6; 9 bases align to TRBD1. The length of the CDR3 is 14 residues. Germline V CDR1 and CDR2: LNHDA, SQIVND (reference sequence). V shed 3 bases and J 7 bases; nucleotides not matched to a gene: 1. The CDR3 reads CASSMDRGNSPLHF. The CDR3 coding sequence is TGTGCCAGTAGTATGGACAGGGGCAATTCACCCCTCCACTTT. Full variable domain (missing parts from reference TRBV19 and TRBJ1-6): DGGITQSPKYLFRKEGQNVTLSCEQNLNHDAMYWYRQDPGQGLRLIYYSQIVNDFQKGDIAEGYSVSREKKESFPLTVTSAQKNPTAFYLCASSMDRGNSPLHFGNGTRLTVT.

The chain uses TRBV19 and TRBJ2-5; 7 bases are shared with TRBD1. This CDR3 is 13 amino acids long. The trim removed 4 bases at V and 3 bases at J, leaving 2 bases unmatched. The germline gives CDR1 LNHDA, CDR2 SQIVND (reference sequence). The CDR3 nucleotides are TGTGCCAGTAGTACCGGGACAGAAGAGACCCAGTACTTC. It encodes CASSTGTEETQYF.

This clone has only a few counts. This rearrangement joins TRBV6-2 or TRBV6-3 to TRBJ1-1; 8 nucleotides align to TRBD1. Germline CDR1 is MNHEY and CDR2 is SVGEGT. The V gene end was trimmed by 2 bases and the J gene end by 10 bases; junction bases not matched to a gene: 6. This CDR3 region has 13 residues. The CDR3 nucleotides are TGTGCCAGCAGTTACCTCGGACAGGGCCGAGCTTTCTTT. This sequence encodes CASSYLGQGRAFF.

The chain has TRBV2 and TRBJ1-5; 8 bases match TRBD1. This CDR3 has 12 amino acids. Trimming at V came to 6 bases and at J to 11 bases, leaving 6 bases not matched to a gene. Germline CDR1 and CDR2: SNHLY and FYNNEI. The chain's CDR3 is CASRNGQGAQHF. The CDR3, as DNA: TGTGCCAGCAGGAACGGACAGGGAGCCCAGCATTTT.

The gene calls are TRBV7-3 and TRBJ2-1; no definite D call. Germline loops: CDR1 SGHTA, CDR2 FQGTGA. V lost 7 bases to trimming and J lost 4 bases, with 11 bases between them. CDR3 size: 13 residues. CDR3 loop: CASTPSPYNEQFF. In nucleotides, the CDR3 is TGTGCCAGCACCCCAAGCCCTTACAATGAGCAGTTCTTC.

For the CDR3, the DNA is TGTGCCAGCAGCTTGGTGGGGACAGGGGGCCTCTATGGCTACACCTTC. Its protein product is CASSLVGTGGLYGYTF. The chain is built from TRBV5-4 and TRBJ1-2, with 12 positions matching TRBD1. CDR3 size: 16 residues. Looked up from germline, CDR1 is SGHNT and CDR2 is YYREEE (reference sequence). Trimming at V came to 0 bases and at J to 4 bases, leaving 4 bases not matched to a gene.

The CDR3 protein is CASSPSSKGRIETQYF. The DNA for the CDR3 is TGTGCCAGCAGCCCCTCCAGTAAGGGGCGGATAGAGACCCAGTACTTC. The chain uses TRBV5-6 and TRBJ2-5; perhaps TRBD1 as D (5 bases). This CDR3 comprises 16 residues. V gave up 4 bases and J gave up 4 bases, with 20 bases separating them. The germline V gene has CDR1 SGHDT and CDR2 YYEEEE.

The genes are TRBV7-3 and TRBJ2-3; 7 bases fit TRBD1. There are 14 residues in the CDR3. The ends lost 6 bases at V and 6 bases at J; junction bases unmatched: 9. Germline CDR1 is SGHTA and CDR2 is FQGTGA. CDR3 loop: CASRATGAHDTQYF. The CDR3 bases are TGTGCCAGCAGAGCCACAGGGGCTCATGATACGCAGTATTTT.

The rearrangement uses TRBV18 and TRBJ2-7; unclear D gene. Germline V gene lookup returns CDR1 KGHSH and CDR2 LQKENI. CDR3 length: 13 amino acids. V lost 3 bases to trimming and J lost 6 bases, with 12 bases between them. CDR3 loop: CASSPNPLSEQYF. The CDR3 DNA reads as TGTGCCAGCTCACCGAACCCCCTTAGCGAGCAGTACTTC.

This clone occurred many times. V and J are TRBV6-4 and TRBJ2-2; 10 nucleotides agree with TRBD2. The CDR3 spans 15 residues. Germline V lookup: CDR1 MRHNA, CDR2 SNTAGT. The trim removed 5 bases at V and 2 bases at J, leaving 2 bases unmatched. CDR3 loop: CASSSSGGNTGELFF. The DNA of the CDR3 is TGTGCCAGCAGTTCTAGCGGGGGAAACACCGGGGAGCTGTTTTTT.

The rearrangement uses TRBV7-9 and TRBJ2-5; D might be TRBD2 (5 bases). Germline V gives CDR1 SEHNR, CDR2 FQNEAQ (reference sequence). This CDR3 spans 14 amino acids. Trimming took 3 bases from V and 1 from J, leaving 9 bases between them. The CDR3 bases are TGTGCCAGCAGCTTGCCGGGATTCCAAGAGACCCAGTACTTC. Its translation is CASSLPGFQETQYF.

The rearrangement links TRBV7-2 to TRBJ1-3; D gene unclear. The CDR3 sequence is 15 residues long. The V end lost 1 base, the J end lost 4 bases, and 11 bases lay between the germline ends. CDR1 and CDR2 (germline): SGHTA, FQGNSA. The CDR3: CASSLGTGIGNTIYF. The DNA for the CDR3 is TGTGCCAGCAGCTTAGGTACGGGTATCGGAAACACCATATATTTT.

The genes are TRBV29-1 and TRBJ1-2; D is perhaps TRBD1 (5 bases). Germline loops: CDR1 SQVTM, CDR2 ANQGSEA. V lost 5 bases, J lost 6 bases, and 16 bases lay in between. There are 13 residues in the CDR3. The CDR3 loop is CSVMASGGDGYTF. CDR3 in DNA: TGCAGCGTTATGGCAAGCGGAGGGGATGGCTACACCTTC.